A single sample gave rise to the 17 T cell receptor beta chains below, sequenced in a study of shared clonotypes between healthy human individuals. Using immunoSEQ multiplex PCR, the repertoire was profiled, and TCRdb retains in-frame clones only, with some absent. The repertoire holds roughly 2.5 million clones, with about 92% as singletons. Material: naive CD4+ T cells sorted from blood. Subset of the sample: CD45RA+ positively selected. The receptors shown here come from a man aged 18 to 29 in good health.

The chain recombines TRBV7-9 with TRBJ2-7, with TRBD1 matching over 8 bases. The CDR3 is 17 amino acids. The germline V gene encodes CDR1 SEHNR and CDR2 FQNEAQ (reference sequence). V was clipped by 2 bases and J by 5 bases; unmatched bases: 14. CDR3 nucleotides: TGTGCCAGCAGCTTAAGTGCGGTGGGCAGGGGGCACGACGAGCAGTACTTC. Translation: CASSLSAVGRGHDEQYF.

The chain links TRBV7-9 to TRBJ2-1; 11 positions match TRBD1. J was trimmed by 7 bases and V by 7 bases; bases with no gene match: 9. The CDR3 sequence is 15 residues long. CDR1 and CDR2 (germline): SEHNR, FQNEAQ (reference sequence). CDR3 DNA sequence: TGTGCCAGCACTCCACCCGGGACAGGGGGTAATGAGCAGTTCTTC. Its protein is CASTPPGTGGNEQFF.

The chain has TRBV4-1 and TRBJ1-6, with TRBD1 as a possible D gene (5 bases). Germline loops: CDR1 MGHRA, CDR2 YSYEKL. Trimming cost V 1 base and J 1 base, with 8 bases left between them. CDR3 length equals 16 residues. The CDR3 reads CASSQGKGSYNSPLHF. CDR3 in DNA: TGCGCCAGCAGCCAAGGAAAGGGGTCCTATAATTCACCCCTCCACTTT.

The chain is built from TRBV28 and TRBJ2-3; possibly TRBD2 for D (5 bases). Germline CDR1 MDHEN, CDR2 SYDVKM. V was shortened by 7 bases and J by 0 bases, with 11 bases between the two germline ends. The CDR3 sequence is 14 residues long. CDR3 amino acids: CASNPGRSTDTQYF. In nucleotides, the CDR3 is TGTGCCAGCAACCCGGGAAGAAGCACAGATACGCAGTATTTT.

This chain uses TRBV5-1 with TRBJ2-5; unclear D gene. The CDR3 has 15 residues. V was pared by 0 bases and J by 4 bases, with 13 bases between. Germline CDR1 SGHRS, CDR2 YFSETQ. The CDR3 loop reads CASSLAETAAETQYF. The CDR3 region has the DNA TGCGCCAGCAGCTTGGCCGAAACGGCTGCAGAGACCCAGTACTTC.

The chain couples TRBV28 to TRBJ1-1; D uncertain. This CDR3 is 14 amino acids long. Germline V CDR1 and CDR2: MDHEN, SYDVKM. Between the trimmed V and J ends, which lost 5 bases and 4 bases, there was a span of 14 bases. The CDR3 loop is CASSPSGTITEAFF. As DNA, the CDR3 is TGTGCCAGCAGTCCCTCGGGCACTATCACTGAAGCTTTCTTT. Full variable domain (rest looked up from reference TRBV28 and TRBJ1-1): DVKVTQSSRYLVKRTGEKVFLECVQDMDHENMFWYRQDPGLGLRLIYFSYDVKMKEKGDIPEGYSVSREKKERFSLILESASTNQTSMYLCASSPSGTITEAFFGQGTRLTVV.

This chain connects TRBV5-6 to TRBJ2-1, with 7 bases fitting TRBD1. Per the germline V gene, CDR1 is SGHDT and CDR2 is YYEEEE. The V gene end was trimmed by 4 bases and the J gene end by 3 bases; junction bases not matched to a gene: 1. CDR3 length: 13 residues. The CDR3 here is CASSRQGYNEQFF. The CDR3 DNA sequence: TGTGCCAGCAGCCGACAGGGCTACAATGAGCAGTTCTTC.

The chain joins TRBV19 to TRBJ1-1, with D unresolved. This CDR3 spans 13 amino acids. Trimming stripped 4 bases from V and 4 bases from J, with 10 bases between. Germline-derived CDR1 and CDR2 are LNHDA and SQIVND (reference sequence). This CDR3 is CASSTQVTTEAFF. CDR3 coding DNA: TGTGCCAGTAGTACCCAGGTTACCACTGAAGCTTTCTTT.

The gene calls are TRBV18 and TRBJ1-1, with TRBD1 matching over 7 bases. The germline CDR1 and CDR2 sequences are KGHSH and LQKENI. The CDR3 length is 16 residues. V dropped 0 bases and J dropped 1; count of bases not matched to a gene: 5. The CDR3, as DNA: TGTGCCAGCTCACCACCTCGAGGACAGGCGAACACTGAAGCTTTCTTT. Its protein is CASSPPRGQANTEAFF.

The chain uses TRBV2 and TRBJ2-1; 15 bases fit TRBD2. Germline loops: CDR1 SNHLY, CDR2 FYNNEI. The CDR3 length is 14 residues. Trimming at V came to 7 bases and at J to 9 bases, leaving 4 bases not matched to a gene. As DNA, the CDR3 is TGTGCCAGCAATCCGGGACTAGCGGGAGGTGAGCAGTTCTTC. Encoded protein: CASNPGLAGGEQFF.

This clone was counted once. The chain is built from TRBV7-9 and TRBJ2-1, with D possibly matching TRBD1 (5 bases). This CDR3 contains 14 residues. Per germline, CDR1 SEHNR and CDR2 FQNEAQ (reference sequence). V was clipped by 3 bases and J by 6 bases, with 12 bases between them. The CDR3 sequence: CASSFEARANEQFF. DNA of the CDR3: TGTGCCAGCAGCTTCGAGGCCAGGGCCAATGAGCAGTTCTTC.

This sequence joins TRBV4-1 and TRBJ2-3; D is undetermined. Germline loops: CDR1 MGHRA, CDR2 YSYEKL. The V gene lost 5 bases and the J gene lost 2 bases, with 17 bases spanning the gap. CDR3 size: 16 residues. The CDR3 protein is CASSSTRAEITDTQYF. CDR3 DNA: TGCGCCAGCAGCTCGACAAGGGCGGAGATCACAGATACGCAGTATTTT.

The chain recombines TRBV4-1 with TRBJ2-4, with D possibly matching TRBD1 (6 bases). This CDR3 has 14 amino acids. Germline V lookup: CDR1 MGHRA, CDR2 YSYEKL. Between the trimmed V and J ends, which lost 5 bases and 1 base, there was a span of 9 bases. The CDR3 region is CASSRTEAKNIQYF. CDR3 sequence (DNA): TGCGCCAGCAGCAGGACAGAGGCCAAAAACATTCAGTACTTC.

Turning to this clone: In the same sample, other DNA sequences code for this CDR3. This chain uses TRBV10-3 with TRBJ1-4; D is undetermined. The CDR3 covers 14 residues. CDR1 is ENHRY and CDR2 is SYGVKD in the germline V gene. V was pared by 3 bases and J by 0 bases, with 5 bases between. This CDR3 is CAISDLATNEKLFF. Here the CDR3 DNA reads TGTGCCATCAGTGATCTTGCAACTAATGAAAAACTGTTTTTT.

This clone has just a few counts. The chain has TRBV11-3 and TRBJ1-1; D is uncertain. V lost 1 base to trimming and J lost 0 bases, with 6 bases between them. Germline CDR1 is SGHNT and CDR2 is YENEEA. This CDR3 comprises 14 residues. CDR3 region: CASSLVSLNTEAFF. CDR3 nucleotide sequence: TGTGCCAGCAGCTTAGTCAGCCTGAACACTGAAGCTTTCTTT.

This clone turned up a few times. This chain links TRBV15 with TRBJ2-2, with 9 bases lining up with TRBD1. V lost 0 bases and J lost 7; bases outside the gene matches: 3. Germline lookup yields CDR1 LNHNV and CDR2 YYDKDF (reference sequence). The CDR3 consists of 15 residues. DNA of the CDR3: TGTGCCACCAGCAGAGATACAGGGGGCCTCGGGGAGCTGTTTTTT. Translation gives CATSRDTGGLGELFF.

This chain links TRBV9 with TRBJ1-3; D may be TRBD1 (6 bases). This CDR3 contains 17 residues. Between the trimmed V and J ends, which lost 0 bases and 3 bases, there was a span of 16 bases. CDR1 is SGDLS and CDR2 is YYNGEE in the germline V gene. Written as DNA, the CDR3 is TGTGCCAGCAGCGTAGAAGGGAACAGGGAACGTGGAAACACCATATATTTT. Translating gives CASSVEGNRERGNTIYF. Together with reference TRBV9 and TRBJ1-3, the CDR3 gives the full variable domain: DSGVTQTPKHLITATGQRVTLRCSPRSGDLSVYWYQQSLDQGLQFLIQYYNGEERAKGNILERFSAQQFPDLHSELNLSSLELGDSALYFCASSVEGNRERGNTIYFGEGSWLTVV.